This T cell receptor (beta chain) was captured in a study of CD8 T cells in ankylosing spondylitis (dated by TCRdb to about 2017). Describing the broader study: To find TCR variants linked to disease, the study profiled T cell receptor beta repertoires in ankylosing spondylitis patients and healthy donors. Samples of peripheral blood were taken, and for ankylosing spondylitis patients, synovial fluid was collected as well. The whole study cohort included some 100 healthy donors and 25 ankylosing spondylitis patients.

A remark on this clonotype: Its antigen remains unidentified. The input lacks base qualities; no much larger clone sits a single base away.

Results and caveats for the whole study, not just this receptor: The disease-linked clones were reported to be significantly enriched in matched synovial fluid samples from ankylosing spondylitis patients. In peripheral blood, the disease-linked clones were found at relatively low frequencies and had a CD8+ phenotype. Some of the motif variants had been reported before in the synovial fluid and blood of reactive arthritis patients, a finding that suggests common disease-initiation mechanisms. Blood from ankylosing spondylitis patients appeared to be characterized by a TCR beta motif composed of under ten highly homologous amino acid variants.

The reads were generated on an Illumina HiSeq 2500. Quantitative 5'-RACE with molecular barcodes was the method used to prepare the TCR beta libraries. The authors' analysis ran thus. A new computational method based on a probabilistic model of VDJ rearrangement was used to identify disease-linked TCR variants. Starting from the raw public reads, TCRdb applied fastp trimming at Q25, assembled clones with MiXCR and retained in-frame beta chains. CDR3 protein duplicates are merged, each entry listing the most common genes and DNA. The V and J calls shown here were made by TCRdb, not taken from the authors' results. Counted in this sample were roughly 150,000 distinct CDR3 sequences; approximately 32% of them appeared once. 6% of the sample is held by the ten biggest clonotypes. The germline V gene gives CDR1 as SGHVS and CDR2 as FQNEAQ. CDR3 length: 13 amino acids, cysteine to phenylalanine. Only the CDR3 region is kept as DNA, spanning 39 bases read in frame from base 1. Trimming removed 10 bases from V and 4 bases from J; the gene matches leave 5 bases unexplained.

For each ankylosing spondylitis patient, the synovial fluid sample was matched to a blood sample from that same patient. This receptor was identified in a male donor with ankylosing spondylitis. The chain is assembled from TRBV7-8 and TRBJ2-2, with 8 bases in between that match TRBD1. The source material was synovial fluid, either unsorted or a sorted T cell fraction (not recorded which). The bases are TGTGCCACCGTACAGGGGGGCACCGGGGAGCTGTTTTTT. It encodes CATVQGGTGELFF.